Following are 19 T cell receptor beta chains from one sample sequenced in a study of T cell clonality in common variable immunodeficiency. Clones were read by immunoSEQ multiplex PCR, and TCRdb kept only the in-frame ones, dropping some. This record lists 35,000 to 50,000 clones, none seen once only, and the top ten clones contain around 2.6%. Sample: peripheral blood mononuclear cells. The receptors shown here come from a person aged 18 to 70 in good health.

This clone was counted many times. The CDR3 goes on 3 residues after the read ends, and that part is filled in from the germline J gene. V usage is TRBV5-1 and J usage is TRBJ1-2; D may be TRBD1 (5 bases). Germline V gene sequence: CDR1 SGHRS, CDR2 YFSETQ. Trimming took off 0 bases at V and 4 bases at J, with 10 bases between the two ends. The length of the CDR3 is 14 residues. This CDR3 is CASSLDDSAYGYTF. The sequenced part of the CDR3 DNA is TGCGCCAGCAGCTTGGATGACAGTGCCTATGGC.

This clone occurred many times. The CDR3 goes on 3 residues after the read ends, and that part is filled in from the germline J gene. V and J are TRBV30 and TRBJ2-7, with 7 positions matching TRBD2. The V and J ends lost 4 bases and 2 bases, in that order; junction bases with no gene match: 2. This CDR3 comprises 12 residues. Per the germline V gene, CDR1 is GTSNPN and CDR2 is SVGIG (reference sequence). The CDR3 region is CAWMRGTYEQYF. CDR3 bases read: TGTGCCTGGATGCGGGGGACCTACGAG. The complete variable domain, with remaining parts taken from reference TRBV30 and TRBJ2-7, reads SQTIHQWPATLVQPVGSPLSLECTVEGTSNPNLYWYRQAAGRGLQLLFYSVGIGQISSEVPQNLSASRPQDRQFILSSKKLLLSDSGFYLCAWMRGTYEQYFGPGTRLTVT.

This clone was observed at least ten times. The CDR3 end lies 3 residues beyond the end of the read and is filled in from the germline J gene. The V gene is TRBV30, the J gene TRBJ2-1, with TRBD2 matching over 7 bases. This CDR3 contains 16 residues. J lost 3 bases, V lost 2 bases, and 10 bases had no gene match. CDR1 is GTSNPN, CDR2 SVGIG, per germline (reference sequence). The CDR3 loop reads CAWSSSGRGYYNEQFF. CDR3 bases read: TGTGCCTGGAGTTCTAGCGGACGGGGATACTACAATGAG.

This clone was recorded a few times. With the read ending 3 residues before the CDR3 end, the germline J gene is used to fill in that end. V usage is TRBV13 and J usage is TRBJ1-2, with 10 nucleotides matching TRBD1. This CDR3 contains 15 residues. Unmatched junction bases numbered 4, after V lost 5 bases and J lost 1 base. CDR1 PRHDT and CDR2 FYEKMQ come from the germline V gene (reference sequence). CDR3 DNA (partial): TGTGCCAGCAGCCCGGGACAGGGGTTTAACTATGGC. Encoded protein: CASSPGQGFNYG. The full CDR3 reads CASSPGQGFNYGYTF.

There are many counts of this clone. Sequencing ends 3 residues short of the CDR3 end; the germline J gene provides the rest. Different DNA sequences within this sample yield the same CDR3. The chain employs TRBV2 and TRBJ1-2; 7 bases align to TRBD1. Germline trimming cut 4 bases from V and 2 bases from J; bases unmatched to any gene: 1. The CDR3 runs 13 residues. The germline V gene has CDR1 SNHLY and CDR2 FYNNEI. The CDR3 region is CASSGQGNYGYTF. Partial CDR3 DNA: TGTGCCAGCAGTGGACAGGGCAACTATGGC.

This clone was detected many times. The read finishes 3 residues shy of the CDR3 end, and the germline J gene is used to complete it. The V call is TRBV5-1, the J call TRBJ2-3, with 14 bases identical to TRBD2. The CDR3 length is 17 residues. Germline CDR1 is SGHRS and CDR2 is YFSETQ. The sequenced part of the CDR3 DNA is TGCGCCAGCAGCCCGGGACTAGCGGGAGTTTCGCAAGAGACG. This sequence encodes CASSPGLAGVSQET. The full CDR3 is CASSPGLAGVSQETQYF.

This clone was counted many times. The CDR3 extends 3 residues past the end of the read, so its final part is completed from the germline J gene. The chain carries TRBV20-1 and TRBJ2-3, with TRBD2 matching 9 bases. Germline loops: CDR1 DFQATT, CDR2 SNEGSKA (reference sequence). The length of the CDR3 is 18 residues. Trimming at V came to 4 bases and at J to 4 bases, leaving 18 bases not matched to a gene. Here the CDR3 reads CSATSPGTSWASADTQYF. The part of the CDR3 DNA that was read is TGCAGTGCTACAAGCCCCGGGACTAGCTGGGCTAGCGCAGATACG.

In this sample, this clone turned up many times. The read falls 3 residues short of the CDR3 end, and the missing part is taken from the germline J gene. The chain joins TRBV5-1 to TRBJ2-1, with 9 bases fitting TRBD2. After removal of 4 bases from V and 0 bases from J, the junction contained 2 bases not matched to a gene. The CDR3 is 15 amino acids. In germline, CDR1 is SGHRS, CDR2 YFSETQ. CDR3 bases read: TGCGCCAGCAGCCTTAGCGGGAGCTCCTACAATGAG. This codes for CASSLSGSSYNE. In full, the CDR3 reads CASSLSGSSYNEQFF.

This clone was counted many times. The covered CDR3 bases are TGTGCCAGCAGTGAAGCTGGGGTTCTCGGGGGTGGGAACACTGAA. Amino acids: CASSEAGVLGGGNTE. The entire CDR3 protein is CASSEAGVLGGGNTEAFF. The rearrangement links TRBV2 to TRBJ1-1; perhaps TRBD1 as D (5 bases). The read gets to within 3 residues of the CDR3 end, and the germline J gene fills in the rest. Trimming left V 0 bases short and J 1 base short, with 18 bases between. This CDR3 comprises 18 residues. Germline lookup yields CDR1 SNHLY and CDR2 FYNNEI.

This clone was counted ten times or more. CDR3 DNA, as far as it was read: TGTGCCTGGAGTCGTAGCGGGAGGGCCGGAGAGACC. Translated, it gives CAWSRSGRAGET. The CDR3 reads in full as CAWSRSGRAGETQYF. The chain employs TRBV30 and TRBJ2-5, with 11 bases lining up with TRBD2. The DNA ends 3 residues before the CDR3 does, and the rest of the CDR3 is filled in from the germline J gene. Germline-derived CDR1 and CDR2 are GTSNPN and SVGIG (reference sequence). The ends lost 2 bases at V and 4 bases at J; junction bases unmatched: 6. The CDR3 runs 15 residues.

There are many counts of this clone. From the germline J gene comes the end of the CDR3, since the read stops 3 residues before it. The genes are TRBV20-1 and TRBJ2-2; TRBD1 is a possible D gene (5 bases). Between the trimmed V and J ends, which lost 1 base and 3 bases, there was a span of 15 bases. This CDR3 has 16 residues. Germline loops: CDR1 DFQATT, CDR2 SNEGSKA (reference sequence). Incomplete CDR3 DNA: TGCAGTGCTAGAGGTGCAGGGTCGGTTTACACCGGGGAG. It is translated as CSARGAGSVYTGE. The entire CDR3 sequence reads CSARGAGSVYTGELFF.

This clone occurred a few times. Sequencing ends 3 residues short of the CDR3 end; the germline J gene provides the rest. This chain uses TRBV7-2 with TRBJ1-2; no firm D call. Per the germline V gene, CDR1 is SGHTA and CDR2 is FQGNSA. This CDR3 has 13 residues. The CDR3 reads CASSQNWATDYTF. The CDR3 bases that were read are TGTGCCAGCAGCCAAAACTGGGCCACCGAC. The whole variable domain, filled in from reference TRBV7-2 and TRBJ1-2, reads GAGVSQSPSNKVTEKGKDVELRCDPISGHTALYWYRQSLGQGLEFLIYFQGNSAPDKSGLPSDRFSAERTGGSVSTLTIQRTQQEDSAVYLCASSQNWATDYTFGSGTRLTVV.

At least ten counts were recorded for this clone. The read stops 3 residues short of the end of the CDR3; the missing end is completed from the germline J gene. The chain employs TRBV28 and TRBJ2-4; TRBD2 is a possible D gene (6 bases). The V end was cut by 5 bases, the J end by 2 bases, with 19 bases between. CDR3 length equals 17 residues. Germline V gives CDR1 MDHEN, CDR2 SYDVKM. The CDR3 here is CASSRIGGLESKNIQYF. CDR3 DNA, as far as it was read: TGTGCCAGCAGTAGAATCGGGGGTCTGGAGTCCAAAAACATT.

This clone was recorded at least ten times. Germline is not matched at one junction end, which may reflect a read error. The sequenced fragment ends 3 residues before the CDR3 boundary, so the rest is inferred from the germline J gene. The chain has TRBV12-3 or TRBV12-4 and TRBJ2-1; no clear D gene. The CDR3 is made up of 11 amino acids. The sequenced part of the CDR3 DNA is TGTGCCAGCAGCTCCCACAATGAG. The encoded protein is CASSSHNE. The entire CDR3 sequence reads CASSSHNEQFF.

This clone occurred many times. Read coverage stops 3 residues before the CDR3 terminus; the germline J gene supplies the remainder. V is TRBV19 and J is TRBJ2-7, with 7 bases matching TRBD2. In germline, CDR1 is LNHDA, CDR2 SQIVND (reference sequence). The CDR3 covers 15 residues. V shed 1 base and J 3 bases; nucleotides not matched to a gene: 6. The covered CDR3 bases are TGTGCCAGTAGTATAGTGAGCGGGAATCTCTACGAG. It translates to CASSIVSGNLYE. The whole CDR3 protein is CASSIVSGNLYEQYF.

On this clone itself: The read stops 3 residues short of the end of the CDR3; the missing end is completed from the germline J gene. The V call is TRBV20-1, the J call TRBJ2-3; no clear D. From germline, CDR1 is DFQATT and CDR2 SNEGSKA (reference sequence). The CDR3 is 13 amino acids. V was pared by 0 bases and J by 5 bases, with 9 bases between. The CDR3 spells CSARDANRDTQYF. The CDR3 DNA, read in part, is TGCAGTGCTAGAGACGCTAACCGAGATACG.

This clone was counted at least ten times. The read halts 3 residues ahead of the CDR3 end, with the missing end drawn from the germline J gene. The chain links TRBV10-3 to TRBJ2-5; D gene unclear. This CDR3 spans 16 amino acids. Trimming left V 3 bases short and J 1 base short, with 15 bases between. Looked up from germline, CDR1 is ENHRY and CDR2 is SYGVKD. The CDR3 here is CAISEVGLTLQETQYF. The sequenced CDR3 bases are TGTGCCATCAGTGAAGTAGGGCTAACACTCCAAGAGACC.

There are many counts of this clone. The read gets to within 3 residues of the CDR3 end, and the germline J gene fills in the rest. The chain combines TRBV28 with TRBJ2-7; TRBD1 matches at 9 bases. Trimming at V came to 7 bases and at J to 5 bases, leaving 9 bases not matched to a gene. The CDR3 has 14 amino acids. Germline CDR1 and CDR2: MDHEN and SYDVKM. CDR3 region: CASTSGQGSDEQYF. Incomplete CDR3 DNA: TGTGCCAGCACCTCGGGACAGGGTTCCGACGAG.

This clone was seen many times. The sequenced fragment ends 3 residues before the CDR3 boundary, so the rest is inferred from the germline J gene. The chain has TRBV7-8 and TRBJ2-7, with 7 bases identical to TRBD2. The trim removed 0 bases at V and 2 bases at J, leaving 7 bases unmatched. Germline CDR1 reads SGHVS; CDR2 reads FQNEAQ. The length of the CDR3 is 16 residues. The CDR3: CASSLAARRGAYEQYF. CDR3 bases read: TGTGCCAGCAGCTTAGCGGCCCGTCGGGGGGCCTACGAG.